This TCR beta chain was sequenced in a study of beta chain features in type 1 diabetes. The V and J ends lost 6 bases and 7 bases respectively, with 16 bases between them. This CDR3 is built from 14 residues. Per germline, CDR1 KGHSH and CDR2 LQKENI. In regard to this clone: Its antigen is still unknown.

Study-wide findings and caveats: Shortening that was moderate but significant affected the TCRB CDR3s of Type 1 diabetes patients in all four CD4+ subsets.

Reverse transcription of all isolated RNA meant that expressed TCRB transcripts were sequenced. Profiled with immunoSEQ multiplex PCR; TCRdb holds only in-frame clones, not every one. The sample yields 500,000 to 850,000 clones, over 11% seen once. Material for sequencing was naive CD4+ T cells from blood. This TCR came from a man aged 18 to 30 with type 1 diabetes. J is TRBJ2-1 and V is TRBV18; D gene uncertain. The DNA of the CDR3 is TGTGCCAGCTCGCTTACCCCCGATGGGAATGAGCAGTTCTTC. This gives the protein CASSLTPDGNEQFF.